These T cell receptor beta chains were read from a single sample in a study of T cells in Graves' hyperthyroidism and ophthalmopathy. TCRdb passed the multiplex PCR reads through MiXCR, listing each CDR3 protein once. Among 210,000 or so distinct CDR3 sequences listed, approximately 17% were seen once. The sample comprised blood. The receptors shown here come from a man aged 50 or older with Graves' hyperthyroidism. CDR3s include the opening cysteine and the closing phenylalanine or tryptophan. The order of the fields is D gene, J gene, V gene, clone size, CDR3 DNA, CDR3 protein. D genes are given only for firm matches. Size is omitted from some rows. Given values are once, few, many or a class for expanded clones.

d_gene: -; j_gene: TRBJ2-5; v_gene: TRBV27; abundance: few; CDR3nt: TGTGCCAGCAGCCCCGGGCAGGCTGCTGGGGCCCAGTACTTC; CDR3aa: CASSPGQAAGAQYF
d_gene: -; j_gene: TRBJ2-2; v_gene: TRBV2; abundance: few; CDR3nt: TGTGCCAGCAGTGTGTTCGGGGAGCTGTTTTTT; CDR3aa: CASSVFGELFF
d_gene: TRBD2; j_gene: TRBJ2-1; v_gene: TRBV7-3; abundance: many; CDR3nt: TGTGCCAGCAGCTTATACGGGAGGGTCGAGCAGTTCTTC; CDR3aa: CASSLYGRVEQFF
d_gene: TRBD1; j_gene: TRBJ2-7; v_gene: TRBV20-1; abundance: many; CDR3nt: TGCAGTGCGCAACCCGGGACAGGGGTACTCTACGAGCAGTACTTC; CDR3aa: CSAQPGTGVLYEQYF
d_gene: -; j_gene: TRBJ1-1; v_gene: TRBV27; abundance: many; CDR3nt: TGTGCCAGCAGTTTCGGGACGGGGAGGGACACTGAAGCTTTCTTT; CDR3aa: CASSFGTGRDTEAFF
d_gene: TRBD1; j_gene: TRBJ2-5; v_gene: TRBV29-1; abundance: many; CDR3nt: TGCAGCGTTGAAGTGGCAGGGGGCGAAGAGACCCAGTACTTC; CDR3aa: CSVEVAGGEETQYF
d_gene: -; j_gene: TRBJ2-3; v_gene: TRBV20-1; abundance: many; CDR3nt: TGCAGTGCTCCCCTCCCGGGAAATACGCAGTATTTT; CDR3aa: CSAPLPGNTQYF
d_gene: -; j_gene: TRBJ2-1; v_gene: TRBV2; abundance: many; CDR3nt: TGTGCCAGCAGTGTAGGCGGCAACAATGAGCAGTTCTTC; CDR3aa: CASSVGGNNEQFF
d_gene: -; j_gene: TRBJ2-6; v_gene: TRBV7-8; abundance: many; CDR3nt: TGTGCCAGCAGCTACTACCCTTTTTCTGGGGCCAACGTCCTGACTTTC; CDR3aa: CASSYYPFSGANVLTF
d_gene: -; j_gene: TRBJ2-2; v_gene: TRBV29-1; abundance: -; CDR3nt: TGCAGCGGCAGACAGGCCGCCGGGGAGCTGTTTTTT; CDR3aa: CSGRQAAGELFF
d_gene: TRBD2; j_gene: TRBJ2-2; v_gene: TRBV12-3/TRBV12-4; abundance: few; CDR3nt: TGTGCCAGCGCTAAATCTCAAGCGGGACCAGCCGGGGAGCTGTTTTTT; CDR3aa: CASAKSQAGPAGELFF
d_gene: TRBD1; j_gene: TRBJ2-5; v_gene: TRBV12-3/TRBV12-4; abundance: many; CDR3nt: TGTGCCAGCAGTTTGAGTCTCGACAGGGGTGAGACCCAGTACTTC; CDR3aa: CASSLSLDRGETQYF
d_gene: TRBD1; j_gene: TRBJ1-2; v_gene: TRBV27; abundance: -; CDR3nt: TGTGCCAGCAGTACAGGGGGCTTCTATGGCTACACCTTC; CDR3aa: CASSTGGFYGYTF
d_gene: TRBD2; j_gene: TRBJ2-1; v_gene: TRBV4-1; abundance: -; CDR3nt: TGCGCCAGCAGCCAAAGGTACTGGGGAGGACTAGCGGGAGGAGTAACTCAGCAGTTCTTC; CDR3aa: CASSQRYWGGLAGGVTQQFF
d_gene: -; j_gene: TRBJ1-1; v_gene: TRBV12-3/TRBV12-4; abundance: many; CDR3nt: TGTGCCAGCTCCCCCTATGGGGACACTGAAGCTTTCTTT; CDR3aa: CASSPYGDTEAFF
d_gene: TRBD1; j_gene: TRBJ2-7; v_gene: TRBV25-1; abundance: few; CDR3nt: TGTGCCAGCAGTGAATCGACAGGGGCTGGCTACGAGCAGTACTTC; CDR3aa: CASSESTGAGYEQYF
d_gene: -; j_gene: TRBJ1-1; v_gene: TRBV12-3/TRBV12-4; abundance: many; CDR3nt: TGTGCCAGCAGCCAGGGCGGAGAGAACACTGAAGCTTTCTTT; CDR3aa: CASSQGGENTEAFF
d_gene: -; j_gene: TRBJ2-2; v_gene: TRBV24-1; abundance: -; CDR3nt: TGTGCCACCAGTGATGGGGGGACAAGTCCCTACGCCGGGGAGCTGGTTTTT; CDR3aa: CATSDGGTSPYAGELVF
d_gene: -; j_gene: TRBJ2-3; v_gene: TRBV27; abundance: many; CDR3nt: TGTGCCAGCAGTTTCCAGGTTAGCGGTACAGATACGCAGTATTTT; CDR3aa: CASSFQVSGTDTQYF
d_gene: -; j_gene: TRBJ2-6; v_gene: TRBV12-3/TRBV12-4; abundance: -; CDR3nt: TGTGCCAGCAGTTCGTGGTACTCTGGGGCCAACGTCCTGACCTTC; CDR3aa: CASSSWYSGANVLTF
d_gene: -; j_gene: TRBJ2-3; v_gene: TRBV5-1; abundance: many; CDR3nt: TGCGCCAGCAGCTTAACGGGAACTCTCACAGATACGCAGTATTTT; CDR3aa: CASSLTGTLTDTQYF
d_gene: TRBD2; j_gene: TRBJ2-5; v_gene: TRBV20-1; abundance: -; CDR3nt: TGCAGTGCTAGAGATTCTAAGACTAGCGGGCCGAAGACCCAGTACTTC; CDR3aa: CSARDSKTSGPKTQYF
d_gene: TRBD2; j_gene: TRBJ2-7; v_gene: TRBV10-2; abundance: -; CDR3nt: TGCGCCAGCAGTGGTAGCGGGAGTAAAACCTACGAGCAGTACTTC; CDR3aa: CASSGSGSKTYEQYF
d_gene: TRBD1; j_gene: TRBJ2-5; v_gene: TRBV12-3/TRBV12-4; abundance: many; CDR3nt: TGTGCCAGCAGCGAGGGGGCTTTGGAGACCCAGTACTTC; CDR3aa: CASSEGALETQYF
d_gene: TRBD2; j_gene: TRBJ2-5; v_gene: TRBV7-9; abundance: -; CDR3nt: TGTGCCAGCAGCCCAGGGCTACTAGCGGGAGGGGAAGAGACCCAGTACTTC; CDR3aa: CASSPGLLAGGEETQYF
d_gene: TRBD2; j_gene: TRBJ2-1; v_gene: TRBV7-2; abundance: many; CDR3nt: TGTGCCAGCAGCCCATTCCCGGGACTAGCTGTCCCCAACAATGAGCAGTTCTTC; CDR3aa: CASSPFPGLAVPNNEQFF
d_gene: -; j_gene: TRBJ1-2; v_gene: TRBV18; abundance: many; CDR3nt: TGTGCCAGCTCACCCCGGACCGGGGGCTATGGCTACACCTTC; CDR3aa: CASSPRTGGYGYTF
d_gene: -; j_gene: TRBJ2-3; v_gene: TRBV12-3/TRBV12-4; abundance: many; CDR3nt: TGTGCCAGCAAGCCGCGACTGCAAGCGACAGATACGCAGTATTTT; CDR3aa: CASKPRLQATDTQYF
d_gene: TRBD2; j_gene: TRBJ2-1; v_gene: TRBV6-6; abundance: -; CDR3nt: TGTGCCAGCAGTTACTCCACTAGCGTCCCCAATGAGCAGTTCTTC; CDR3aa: CASSYSTSVPNEQFF
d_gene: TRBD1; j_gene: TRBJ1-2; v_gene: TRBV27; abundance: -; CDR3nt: TGTGCCAGCAGTCGCTATGTGACAGGGGGCCATGGCTACACCTTC; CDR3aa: CASSRYVTGGHGYTF
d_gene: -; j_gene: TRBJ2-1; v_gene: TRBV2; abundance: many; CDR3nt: TGTGCCAGCAGTCGGGAGCGAGAGAGCAATGAGCAGTTCTTC; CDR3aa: CASSRERESNEQFF
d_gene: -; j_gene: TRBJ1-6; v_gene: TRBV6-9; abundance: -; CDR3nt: TGTGCCAGCAGTTCCACCGGAGGGGGGGTTTCACCCCTCCACTTT; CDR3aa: CASSSTGGGVSPLHF
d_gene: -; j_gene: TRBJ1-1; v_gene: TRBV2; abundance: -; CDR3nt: TGTGCCAGCAGTGAGGGGTGGAACACTGAAGCTTTCTTT; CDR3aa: CASSEGWNTEAFF
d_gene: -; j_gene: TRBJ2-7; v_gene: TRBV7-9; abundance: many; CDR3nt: TGTGCCAGCAGCGGGGGCACGGGACTACGTACCAACGAGCAGTACTTC; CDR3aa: CASSGGTGLRTNEQYF
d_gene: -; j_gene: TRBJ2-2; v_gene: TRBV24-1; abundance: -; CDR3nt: TGTGCCACACTGATAGGGACGGAACCGAACACCGGGGAGCTGTTTTTT; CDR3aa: CATLIGTEPNTGELFF
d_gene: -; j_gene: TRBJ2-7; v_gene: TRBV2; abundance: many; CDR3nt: TGTGCCAGCAGTTTAGTCGCCTACGAGCAGTACTTC; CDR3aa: CASSLVAYEQYF
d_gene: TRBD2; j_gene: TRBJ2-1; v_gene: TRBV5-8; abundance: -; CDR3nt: TGTGCCAGCAGCTTGCATATATTAAACCCCGGACTAGCCTACAATGAGCAGTTCTTC; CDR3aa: CASSLHILNPGLAYNEQFF